The clone carrying this T cell receptor (beta chain) was seen at least ten times. Its matching antigen is unknown. The CDR3 has 11 residues. Trimming stripped 2 bases from V and 2 bases from J, with 1 base between. Germline values: CDR1 SGHTA, CDR2 FQGNSA. This entry comes from a study of CD8 T cells in ankylosing spondylitis. Broader study findings: Reportedly, matched ankylosing spondylitis synovial fluid was significantly enriched for disease-linked clones. Both synovial fluid and blood in reactive arthritis had previously been reported to carry some motif variants. Researchers report that disease-linked clones proved CD8+ and relatively rare in peripheral blood. Seemingly distinctive of ankylosing spondylitis blood was a TCR beta motif formed by eight highly homologous variants.

In making TCR beta libraries, quantitative 5'-RACE with molecular barcodes was used. MiXCR, applied by TCRdb to the 5' RACE reads, yields one record per CDR3 protein. The data hold about 840,000 distinct CDR3 sequences, with about 12% observed a single time. The chain is built from TRBV7-2 and TRBJ2-7; no clear D. This clonotype originated in a male donor with ankylosing spondylitis. Sequencing was done on a sample of blood, either unsorted or a sorted T cell fraction (not recorded which). In nucleotides, the CDR3 is TGTGCCAGCAGCTTAACCTACGAGCAGTACTTC. It specifies CASSLTYEQYF.